The 2 T cell receptor beta chains below were found in one sample sequenced in a study of STAT3 mutations in large granular lymphocyte leukemia. General observations from the study: In T-cell large granular lymphocyte leukemia, about half of patients showed multiple immunodominant subclonotypes.

TCRdb keeps only in-frame clones here, not all; method: immunoSEQ multiplex PCR. The repertoire consists of some 30,000 clones, with approximately 83% occurring once and the leading ten covering over 9.5%. No antigen has been assigned to these receptors. The material sequenced was peripheral blood mononuclear cells. The receptor source for this set is a man aged 55 to 70 with T-cell large granular lymphocyte leukemia. Some clones in this sample may be carry-over from other donors' samples.

CDR3 sequence (DNA): TGCACCAGCAGGAGGTGGGAGAGGGTCCGGGGCGAGCAGTACTTC. Residues: CTSRRWERVRGEQYF. The gene calls are TRBV1 and TRBJ2-7; the D call of TRBD2 is as the table states it, not checked on the DNA. TRBV1 is given as a pseudogene. The CDR3 sequence is 15 residues long.

J is TRBJ1-1 and V is TRBV15; D is uncertain. The CDR3 spans 14 residues. Germline values: CDR1 LNHNV, CDR2 YYDKDF (reference sequence). The ends were cut back, 3 bases at V and 0 bases at J, with 8 bases in the middle. CDR3 coding DNA: TGTGCCACCAGCAGGACGGCATTGAACACTGAAGCTTTCTTT. Translation gives CATSRTALNTEAFF.